Each of the 27 T cell receptor beta chains below was sequenced from the same sample in a study of cytomegalovirus exposure and HLA in healthy donors. The PCR had 60 Vbeta and 13 Jbeta primers. Produced via immunoSEQ multiplex PCR; TCRdb's table is partial and in-frame only. Here the sample spans about 78,000 clones, 60% to 70% being singletons. Sample: PBMCs. These receptors were taken from a man aged 30 to 45 in good health and CMV-seropositive.

The chain has TRBV15 and TRBJ2-3; 12 bases are shared with TRBD1. V lost 6 bases and J lost 1; bases outside the gene matches: 14. The CDR3 loop spans 19 amino acids. CDR1 and CDR2 from the germline V gene are LNHNV and YYDKDF (reference sequence). CDR3 nucleotide sequence: TGTGCCACCAGTGAACCGGGACAGGGGGCGGGGGGGGGCACAGATACGCAGTATTTT. Its translation: CATSEPGQGAGGGTDTQYF.

This clone occurred a few times. The chain links TRBV7-9 to TRBJ2-2, with unresolved D. Germline V lookup: CDR1 SEHNR, CDR2 FQNEAQ (reference sequence). The CDR3 has 17 residues. Trimming pared 2 bases from V and 0 bases from J, leaving 13 bases between. The CDR3 spells CASSLSLRIANTGELFF. CDR3 sequence (DNA): TGTGCCAGCAGCTTAAGCTTACGTATTGCGAACACCGGGGAGCTGTTTTTT.

V and J are TRBV5-1 and TRBJ2-1; D uncertain. This CDR3 is built from 16 residues. Germline loops: CDR1 SGHRS, CDR2 YFSETQ. V lost 1 base and J lost 1, with 12 bases in between. CDR3 bases: TGCGCCAGCAGCTTGAGTGGCTCTTTATCCTACAATGAGCAGTTCTTC. Protein product: CASSLSGSLSYNEQFF.

This clone was found a few times. One end of the junction varies from germline; a read error may be responsible. The chain uses TRBV7-9 and TRBJ2-7; maybe TRBD2 (5 bases). This CDR3 has 12 residues. Germline V lookup: CDR1 SEHNR, CDR2 FQNEAQ (reference sequence). DNA for the CDR3: TGTTCCAGCAGATTCGAGGGTACCGAGCAGTACTTC. It encodes CSSRFEGTEQYF.

A word on this clone: The junction differs from germline at one of its ends, possibly a read error. The gene calls are TRBV6-5 and TRBJ2-2; 9 nucleotides match TRBD2. CDR3 length: 16 residues. Germline lookup yields CDR1 MNHEY and CDR2 SVGAGI. In DNA, the CDR3 is TGTGCCAGCAGTTACCCCGCTGGCGGGGGGGGCGGGGAGCTATTTTTT. It is translated as CASSYPAGGGGGELFF.

This chain links TRBV6-1 with TRBJ2-1; D not resolved. Germline V gene data show CDR1 as MNHNS and CDR2 as SASEGT. V was shortened by 6 bases and J by 10 bases, with 13 bases between the two germline ends. The CDR3 totals 12 residues. The CDR3 loop is CASRESSREQFF. The CDR3 DNA sequence: TGTGCCAGCAGGGAGAGCAGTAGGGAGCAGTTCTTC.

The chain recombines TRBV10-3 with TRBJ1-6; a weak D match, TRBD1 (5 bases). Trimming pared 6 bases from V and 3 bases from J, leaving 12 bases between. Germline V gene sequence: CDR1 ENHRY, CDR2 SYGVKD. The CDR3 totals 15 residues. CDR3 sequence (DNA): TGTGCCATCAGCTACGGGGGGGACTATAATTCACCCCTCCACTTT. Protein: CAISYGGDYNSPLHF.

This chain connects TRBV5-4 to TRBJ1-2, with 8 positions matching TRBD1. V was clipped by 4 bases and J by 8 bases; unmatched bases: 10. The CDR3 is made up of 14 amino acids. Germline assignment: CDR1 SGHNT and CDR2 YYREEE (reference sequence). The CDR3 reads CASSLQGAKRGYTF. The CDR3 coding sequence is TGTGCCAGCAGCCTGCAGGGGGCGAAAAGGGGCTACACCTTC.

This clone has just a few counts. The rearrangement joins TRBV9 to TRBJ2-5, with D possibly TRBD2 on 6 matching bases. The CDR3 extends over 15 amino acids. Deletions cut 6 bases from V and 5 bases from J, with 20 bases between. In germline, CDR1 is SGDLS, CDR2 YYNGEE. Here the CDR3 DNA reads TGTGCCAGCACCCTACAAACGGGAGACTGGGAGACCCAGTACTTC. Protein product: CASTLQTGDWETQYF.

This rearrangement joins TRBV27 to TRBJ1-5; 8 positions match TRBD1. Per the germline V gene, CDR1 is MNHEY and CDR2 is SMNVEV (reference sequence). This CDR3 has 15 residues. With 8 bases clipped from V and 0 bases from J, the junction kept 6 bases outside the gene matches. CDR3 nucleotides: TGTGCCAGCGGCCCAACAGGGGGTAGCAATCAGCCCCAGCATTTT. Its protein product is CASGPTGGSNQPQHF.

This clone appeared a few times. J is TRBJ1-3 and V is TRBV5-1, with D possibly being TRBD1 (6 bases). V was shortened by 4 bases and J by 9 bases, with 20 bases between the two germline ends. This CDR3 region has 15 residues. Germline V lookup: CDR1 SGHRS, CDR2 YFSETQ. The CDR3 reads CASSKNTGRGFTIYF. The CDR3, as DNA: TGCGCCAGCAGCAAGAACACGGGTAGGGGGTTCACCATATATTTT.

This chain connects TRBV19 to TRBJ1-1; D possibly corresponds to TRBD1 (5 bases). V lost 3 bases and J 1 base, leaving 15 bases between the germline ends. The CDR3 covers 16 residues. Looked up from germline, CDR1 is LNHDA and CDR2 is SQIVND (reference sequence). For the CDR3, the DNA is TGTGCCAGTAGTATGTTGAGCAACAGGAAGAACACTGAAGCTTTCTTT. It specifies CASSMLSNRKNTEAFF.

CDR3 amino acids: CASSEGTGVYEQYF. The CDR3 bases are TGTGCCAGCAGTGAAGGGACAGGGGTATACGAGCAGTACTTC. The gene calls are TRBV2 and TRBJ2-7, with 9 bases lining up with TRBD1. Per the germline V gene, CDR1 is SNHLY and CDR2 is FYNNEI. With V trimmed by 1 base and J by 4 bases, 2 bases remained unmatched. The CDR3 extends over 14 amino acids.

This clone was seen only a few times. The rearrangement links TRBV6-1 to TRBJ1-4; 7 positions match TRBD1. Germline CDR1 and CDR2: MNHNS and SASEGT. There are 14 residues in the CDR3. With V trimmed by 5 bases and J by 0 bases, 0 bases remained unmatched. For the CDR3, the DNA is TGTGCCAGCAGTACAGGGGCAACTAATGAAAAACTGTTTTTT. Protein product: CASSTGATNEKLFF.

This chain joins TRBV18 and TRBJ1-6, with D maybe TRBD1 (6 bases). Germline V lookup: CDR1 KGHSH, CDR2 LQKENI. The CDR3 is 15 amino acids. Trimming removed 3 bases at V and 10 bases at J, with 16 bases between. The CDR3 spells CASSPTRGTGSPLHF. CDR3 nucleotide sequence: TGTGCCAGCTCACCGACCAGGGGAACCGGATCACCCCTCCACTTT. Full variable domain (remainder filled in from reference TRBV18 and TRBJ1-6): NAGVMQNPRHLVRRRGQEARLRCSPMKGHSHVYWYRQLPEEGLKFMVYLQKENIIDESGMPKERFSAEFPKEGPSILRIQQVVRGDSAAYFCASSPTRGTGSPLHFGNGTRLTVT.

The genes are TRBV4-3 and TRBJ2-5; D is undetermined. TRBJ2-7 matches the DNA end more closely, so the J call is doubtful. The CDR3 is 14 amino acids. In germline, CDR1 is LGHNA, CDR2 YSLEER. This chain's CDR3 is CASSQETASTEQYF. Here the CDR3 DNA reads TGCGCCAGCAGCCAAGAAACAGCCTCCACCGAGCAGTACTTC.

The gene calls are TRBV2 and TRBJ2-1, with 8 nucleotides matching TRBD1. The germline CDR1 and CDR2 sequences are SNHLY and FYNNEI. This CDR3 has 14 residues. After removal of 6 bases from V and 8 bases from J, the junction contained 9 bases not matched to a gene. The DNA for the CDR3 is TGTGCCAGCAGACTCGGACAGGGTTGGGATGAGCAGTTCTTC. Protein product: CASRLGQGWDEQFF. Full variable domain (rest looked up from reference TRBV2 and TRBJ2-1): EPEVTQTPSHQVTQMGQEVILRCVPISNHLYFYWYRQILGQKVEFLVSFYNNEISEKSEIFDDQFSVERPDGSNFTLKIRSTKLEDSAMYFCASRLGQGWDEQFFGPGTRLTVL.

The genes are TRBV7-2 and TRBJ2-3; D is unclear. Germline V gene lookup returns CDR1 SGHTA and CDR2 FQGNSA. This CDR3 region has 16 residues. V dropped 1 base and J dropped 6 bases, with 17 bases sitting between them. CDR3 sequence: CASSLGPTRGMDTQYF. CDR3 bases: TGTGCCAGCAGCTTAGGGCCTACCCGAGGAATGGATACGCAGTATTTT.

The chain links TRBV27 to TRBJ2-5, with TRBD1 identical over 9 bases. Germline V gene data show CDR1 as MNHEY and CDR2 as SMNVEV (reference sequence). V was pared by 5 bases and J by 5 bases, with 6 bases of the junction left unmatched. This CDR3 region has 14 residues. The CDR3 bases are TGTGCCAGCAGTCGACAGGGGGGATTGGAGACCCAGTACTTC. Translation: CASSRQGGLETQYF.

The chain carries TRBV27 and TRBJ2-2; unclear D gene. Trimming took off 8 bases at V and 1 base at J, with 8 bases between the two ends. Germline V gene sequence: CDR1 MNHEY, CDR2 SMNVEV (reference sequence). The CDR3 is 13 amino acids. CDR3 protein: CASAEMNTGELFF. CDR3 sequence (DNA): TGTGCCAGCGCAGAAATGAACACCGGGGAGCTGTTTTTT.

This rearrangement joins TRBV6-5 to TRBJ1-1, with D perhaps TRBD1 (6 bases). The germline V gene encodes CDR1 MNHEY and CDR2 SVGAGI. Trimming removed 5 bases at V and 1 base at J, with 11 bases between. The CDR3 sequence is 14 residues long. CDR3 amino acids: CASSLQGQNTEAFF. The CDR3 DNA follows: TGTGCCAGCAGTCTACAGGGTCAGAACACTGAAGCTTTCTTT.

There are a few counts of this clone. The CDR3 loop reads CASRKVGGSLYEQYF. CDR3 bases: TGTGCCAGCAGAAAAGTAGGGGGCTCCTTATACGAGCAGTACTTC. V is TRBV5-4 and J is TRBJ2-5, with 7 bases lining up with TRBD1. Near its end, the DNA agrees better with TRBJ2-7, so the J call may be wrong. The CDR3 runs to 15 residues. The germline V gene encodes CDR1 SGHNT and CDR2 YYREEE (reference sequence).

J is TRBJ1-4 and V is TRBV5-1, with D maybe TRBD1 (6 bases). The germline V and J ends were trimmed by 3 bases and 8 bases, with 17 bases remaining between them. The CDR3 sequence is 15 residues long. Germline values: CDR1 SGHRS, CDR2 YFSETQ. CDR3 coding DNA: TGCGCCAGCAGCTCGAACTCAGGGGAGAGGGAAAAACTGTTTTTT. It specifies CASSSNSGEREKLFF.

As concerns this clone: Mismatch with germline at one junction end may stem from a read error. The chain employs TRBV4-2 and TRBJ2-2; 7 positions agree with TRBD1. This CDR3 region has 13 residues. Germline lookup yields CDR1 LGHNA and CDR2 YNFKEQ. CDR3 DNA sequence: TGTGCCAGCAGCTTCGAAGAGGACAGGAAGCTATCTTTT. Translated: CASSFEEDRKLSF.

This rearrangement joins TRBV7-9 to TRBJ2-5; TRBD1 agrees at 7 bases. The CDR3 consists of 13 residues. V lost 5 bases to trimming and J lost 5 bases; unmatched junction nucleotides: 5. The V gene's germline CDR1 is SEHNR and CDR2 FQNEAQ (reference sequence). The CDR3 loop reads CASSEDRWETQYF. Written as DNA, the CDR3 is TGTGCCAGCAGCGAGGACAGGTGGGAGACCCAGTACTTC.

V and J are TRBV6-6 and TRBJ2-7; D might be TRBD2 (6 bases). The CDR3 totals 14 residues. V was cut by 2 bases and J by 6 bases, with 14 bases left in between. Looked up from germline, CDR1 is MNHNY and CDR2 is SVGAGI (reference sequence). The CDR3 nucleotides are TGTGCCAGCAGTTACAGGGAGGTTATAACCGAGCAGTACTTC. This sequence encodes CASSYREVITEQYF.

The genes are TRBV9 and TRBJ2-7; 8 nucleotides match TRBD2. Losses at the gene ends were 4 bases for V and 3 bases for J; bases not matched to a gene: 9. This CDR3 region has 15 residues. Germline CDR1 reads SGDLS; CDR2 reads YYNGEE. As DNA, the CDR3 is TGTGCCAGCAGCCCCCGGGGGGGGACTTTCTACGAGCAGTACTTC. Its protein is CASSPRGGTFYEQYF.